A single sample is the source of the 32 T cell receptor beta chains below, sequenced in a study of blood T cell repertoires in COVID-19. Generated by immunoSEQ multiplex PCR, the TCRdb table keeps only in-frame clones and is missing some. The table lists just over 300,000 clones, roughly 90% of them singletons. Sequenced material: peripheral blood. The source is a woman aged 25 to 39 with COVID-19, enrolled during active disease.

The chain combines TRBV28 with TRBJ1-4; TRBD1 might be the D (5 bases). This CDR3 is 17 amino acids long. CDR1 and CDR2 (germline): MDHEN, SYDVKM. Trimming took off 5 bases at V and 0 bases at J, with 16 bases between the two ends. The DNA of the CDR3 is TGTGCCAGCAGTCCCCCCACCCTACAGGCAACTAATGAAAAACTGTTTTTT. Translation gives CASSPPTLQATNEKLFF.

The CDR3 region is CASSSWHGAGYGYTF. The CDR3 DNA follows: TGTGCCAGTAGTAGCTGGCACGGAGCTGGTTATGGCTACACCTTC. This sequence joins TRBV19 and TRBJ1-2; D not certain. The germline CDR1 and CDR2 sequences are LNHDA and SQIVND (reference sequence). Trimming removed 4 bases from V and 5 bases from J, with 17 bases in between. This CDR3 comprises 15 residues.

V usage is TRBV6-5 and J usage is TRBJ1-5; D gene uncertain. The V end lost 6 bases, the J end lost 1 base, and 13 bases lay between the germline ends. Germline V lookup: CDR1 MNHEY, CDR2 SVGAGI. The CDR3 is made up of 15 amino acids. The CDR3 nucleotides are TGTGCCAGCAGGATACTCGACATCAGCAATCAGCCCCAGCATTTT. It is translated as CASRILDISNQPQHF.

The V call is TRBV24-1, the J call TRBJ2-3, with TRBD2 identical over 9 bases. Germline V gives CDR1 KGHDR, CDR2 SFDVKD. V lost 9 bases, J lost 2 bases, and 8 bases stayed unmatched. CDR3 length: 15 amino acids. CDR3 in amino acids: CATLRRGGPTDTQYF. CDR3 bases: TGTGCCACCTTGAGGCGGGGGGGCCCCACAGATACGCAGTATTTT.

The rearrangement links TRBV2 to TRBJ2-5, with D possibly TRBD1 on 7 matching bases. Germline V gives CDR1 SNHLY, CDR2 FYNNEI. This CDR3 comprises 15 residues. Trimming shortened V by 4 bases and J by 2 bases, and 14 bases separated the two germline ends. In DNA, the CDR3 is TGTGCCAGCAGTGCCGGACCAGGGGGGCAAGAGACCCAGTACTTC. This codes for CASSAGPGGQETQYF.

The rearrangement joins TRBV12-3 or TRBV12-4 to TRBJ1-3, with a weak D call TRBD1 (6 bases). The CDR3 is 13 amino acids. Between the trimmed V and J ends, which lost 7 bases and 2 bases, there was a span of 9 bases. CDR3 sequence reads: CASTRTAGNTIYF. The CDR3 DNA reads as TGTGCCAGCACTCGGACAGCTGGAAACACCATATATTTT.

This clone has just a few counts. V gene TRBV5-1 combines with J gene TRBJ2-7; 8 bases are shared with TRBD1. CDR1 SGHRS and CDR2 YFSETQ come from the germline V gene. This CDR3 contains 14 residues. With V trimmed by 4 bases and J by 6 bases, 9 bases remained unmatched. In DNA, the CDR3 is TGCGCCAGCAGCCCGAACGGACAGGGTGGCGAGCAGTACGTC. Its protein is CASSPNGQGGEQYV.

The chain is built from TRBV14 and TRBJ2-1, with a tentative D call TRBD2 (6 bases). Deletions cut 0 bases from V and 10 bases from J, with 10 bases between. Germline V gives CDR1 SGHDN, CDR2 FVKESK. This CDR3 region has 13 residues. CDR3 residues: CASSQDRRDEQFF. CDR3 bases: TGTGCCAGCAGCCAAGATAGGCGGGACGAGCAGTTCTTC.

J is TRBJ2-7 and V is TRBV4-2; 7 nucleotides align to TRBD1. Trimming at V came to 4 bases and at J to 1 base, leaving 10 bases not matched to a gene. CDR3 length: 16 residues. Germline V gives CDR1 LGHNA, CDR2 YNFKEQ. The CDR3 DNA sequence: TGTGCCAGCAGCCTAACCGGGACAGTGGGTTCCTACGAGCAGTACTTC. Residues: CASSLTGTVGSYEQYF.

This rearrangement joins TRBV24-1 to TRBJ2-1; 12 positions agree with TRBD2. Germline values: CDR1 KGHDR, CDR2 SFDVKD. The CDR3 sequence is 16 residues long. J was trimmed by 7 bases and V by 3 bases; bases with no gene match: 6. CDR3 amino acids: CATSDPTSGGLNEQFF. The CDR3 bases are TGTGCCACCAGTGATCCGACTAGCGGGGGATTAAATGAGCAGTTCTTC.

V gene TRBV30 combines with J gene TRBJ1-2, with 7 nucleotides matching TRBD1. Germline values: CDR1 GTSNPN, CDR2 SVGIG (reference sequence). The ends lost 2 bases at V and 3 bases at J; junction bases unmatched: 9. The CDR3 runs to 15 residues. CDR3 sequence reads: CAWSFDRADDYGYTF. In nucleotides, the CDR3 is TGTGCCTGGAGTTTCGACAGGGCAGATGACTATGGCTACACCTTC.

The chain employs TRBV18 and TRBJ1-1, with a weak D call TRBD1 (5 bases). V lost 2 bases and J lost 2, with 12 bases in between. There are 15 residues in the CDR3. CDR1 is KGHSH, CDR2 LQKENI, per germline. In DNA, the CDR3 is TGTGCCAGCTCACCAAGGAGGGGAACAAACACTGAAGCTTTCTTT. Translation gives CASSPRRGTNTEAFF. Full variable domain (outside the CDR3, taken from reference TRBV18 and TRBJ1-1): NAGVMQNPRHLVRRRGQEARLRCSPMKGHSHVYWYRQLPEEGLKFMVYLQKENIIDESGMPKERFSAEFPKEGPSILRIQQVVRGDSAAYFCASSPRRGTNTEAFFGQGTRLTVV.

This chain connects TRBV18 to TRBJ1-2; 8 nucleotides agree with TRBD1. The J segment lost 1 base and the V segment lost 5 bases, leaving 6 bases of the junction unmatched. CDR3 length: 15 amino acids. CDR1 KGHSH and CDR2 LQKENI come from the germline V gene. CDR3 protein: CASSDRTGLNYGYTF. CDR3 nucleotide sequence: TGTGCCAGCTCAGACAGGACAGGGCTTAACTATGGCTACACCTTC.

The chain couples TRBV29-1 to TRBJ2-2; the D gene is possibly TRBD1 (5 bases). This CDR3 is built from 14 residues. Per the germline V gene, CDR1 is SQVTM and CDR2 is ANQGSEA. Trimming removed 6 bases at V and 4 bases at J, with 15 bases between. The CDR3 is CSVQGSTRTGELFF. In nucleotides, the CDR3 is TGCAGCGTCCAGGGCAGCACCCGCACCGGGGAGCTGTTTTTT.

V is TRBV30 and J is TRBJ1-1; D is unresolved. CDR3 length equals 12 residues. The V gene's germline CDR1 is GTSNPN and CDR2 SVGIG (reference sequence). V was pared by 3 bases and J by 7 bases, with 12 bases between. This chain's CDR3 is CAWRIPQDEAFF. In DNA, the CDR3 is TGTGCCTGGAGGATCCCGCAGGATGAAGCTTTCTTT.

The CDR3 is CASSLSELTDTQYF. CDR3 nucleotides: TGTGCCAGCAGCTTATCGGAGCTCACAGATACGCAGTATTTT. The chain has TRBV7-7 and TRBJ2-3; D is unclear. The CDR3 has 14 amino acids. V lost 2 bases to trimming and J lost 2 bases, with 8 bases between them. Germline V lookup: CDR1 SSHAT, CDR2 FNYEAQ (reference sequence).

The rearrangement links TRBV5-8 to TRBJ1-6; D is ambiguous. Deletions cut 4 bases from V and 8 bases from J, with 19 bases between. This CDR3 is 16 amino acids long. The germline V gene has CDR1 SGHTS and CDR2 YDEGEE. CDR3 nucleotides: TGTGCCAGCAGCCCGTGGGGTTCCCCGCGGGATTCACCCCTCCACTTT. Translating it yields CASSPWGSPRDSPLHF.

V usage is TRBV4-1 and J usage is TRBJ2-3; 9 nucleotides agree with TRBD2. The V gene's germline CDR1 is MGHRA and CDR2 YSYEKL. J lost 6 bases, V lost 3 bases, and 16 bases had no gene match. The CDR3 spans 18 residues. As DNA, the CDR3 is TGCGCCAGCAGCCAGGTCGCCTTTAGCGGGGGCCACCTTGATACGCAGTATTTT. Protein product: CASSQVAFSGGHLDTQYF.

This chain links TRBV5-1 with TRBJ1-4; 10 nucleotides agree with TRBD1. The CDR3 is 14 residues long. CDR1 and CDR2 from the germline V gene are SGHRS and YFSETQ. The V gene end was trimmed by 3 bases and the J gene end by 9 bases; junction bases not matched to a gene: 5. Written as DNA, the CDR3 is TGCGCCAGCAGCTACGGGACAGGGGATCAAAAACTGTTTTTT. It is translated as CASSYGTGDQKLFF.

The chain carries TRBV10-3 and TRBJ2-7, with D possibly matching TRBD1 (6 bases). V was cut by 2 bases and J by 2 bases, with 10 bases left in between. Looked up from germline, CDR1 is ENHRY and CDR2 is SYGVKD. CDR3 length: 14 amino acids. The CDR3 loop reads CAISEGDIPYEQYV. CDR3 bases: TGTGCCATCAGTGAGGGGGACATTCCCTACGAGCAGTACGTC.

CDR3: CASSLDSSNYGYTF. CDR3 sequence (DNA): TGCGCCAGCAGCTTGGACAGCTCCAACTATGGCTACACCTTC. This chain links TRBV5-1 with TRBJ1-2; D not certain. The CDR3 is 14 residues long. Trimming pared 0 bases from V and 2 bases from J, leaving 8 bases between. Germline CDR1 SGHRS, CDR2 YFSETQ. Using reference TRBV5-1 and TRBJ1-2 for the parts outside the CDR3, the full variable domain is KAGVTQTPRYLIKTRGQQVTLSCSPISGHRSVSWYQQTPGQGLQFLFEYFSETQRNKGNFPGRFSGRQFSNSRSEMNVSTLELGDSALYLCASSLDSSNYGYTFGSGTRLTVV.

The V call is TRBV7-5, the J call TRBJ1-5; the table's D call, TRBD1, was not checked against the DNA. TRBV7-5 is reported as a pseudogene. The CDR3 contains 15 residues. CDR3 sequence: CVRSKGGQGGQPQHF. Here the CDR3 DNA reads TGTGTCAGAAGCAAAGGGGGGCAGGGGGGTCAGCCCCAGCATTTT.

The chain is built from TRBV24-1 and TRBJ1-2; 7 nucleotides line up with TRBD1. The V and J ends lost 3 bases and 3 bases, in that order; junction bases with no gene match: 6. Germline V gene data show CDR1 as KGHDR and CDR2 as SFDVKD. This CDR3 is built from 15 residues. The CDR3 region is CATSDLRGSDYGYTF. CDR3 coding DNA: TGTGCCACCAGTGATCTCAGGGGGAGCGACTATGGCTACACCTTC.

The chain carries TRBV19 and TRBJ1-2, with a possible D match to TRBD1 (5 bases). The V gene lost 2 bases and the J gene lost 7 bases, with 20 bases spanning the gap. The CDR3 sequence is 16 residues long. The germline V gene encodes CDR1 LNHDA and CDR2 SQIVND (reference sequence). The CDR3 DNA sequence: TGTGCCAGTAGTATAACCCACTTCGGGACGGGAGGTGGCTACACCTTC. It is translated as CASSITHFGTGGGYTF.

J is TRBJ1-6 and V is TRBV2; D is undetermined. The CDR3 sequence is 13 residues long. Germline V gene lookup returns CDR1 SNHLY and CDR2 FYNNEI. Trimming took 7 bases from V and 7 from J, leaving 11 bases between them. The CDR3 sequence: CASKVSTNSPLHF. CDR3 sequence (DNA): TGTGCCAGCAAGGTTAGCACCAATTCACCCCTCCACTTT.

V gene TRBV10-3 combines with J gene TRBJ2-7; TRBD1 aligns across 12 bases. J was trimmed by 3 bases and V by 3 bases; bases with no gene match: 6. Germline CDR1 ENHRY, CDR2 SYGVKD. The length of the CDR3 is 16 residues. The CDR3 DNA sequence: TGTGCCATCAGTGACTGGGGACAGGGGGCGGGCTACGAGCAGTACTTC. This sequence encodes CAISDWGQGAGYEQYF.

This chain connects TRBV29-1 to TRBJ2-2, with 10 bases aligning to TRBD2. The trim removed 6 bases at V and 1 base at J, leaving 5 bases unmatched. The CDR3 contains 15 residues. CDR1 is SQVTM, CDR2 ANQGSEA, per germline. CDR3: CSVKRLAGNTGELFF. The CDR3 DNA reads as TGCAGCGTAAAGAGACTAGCGGGGAACACCGGGGAGCTGTTTTTT.

V usage is TRBV29-1 and J usage is TRBJ2-3, with TRBD2 identical over 8 bases. The CDR3 runs 16 residues. Germline CDR1 and CDR2: SQVTM and ANQGSEA. With 6 bases clipped from V and 1 base from J, the junction kept 12 bases outside the gene matches. The CDR3, as DNA: TGCAGCGTCCAACGACAGGCGGGGGGTGGCACAGATACGCAGTATTTT. Protein: CSVQRQAGGGTDTQYF.

The chain is built from TRBV7-8 and TRBJ1-5; D gene uncertain. The CDR3 is 13 residues long. Germline V gene lookup returns CDR1 SGHVS and CDR2 FQNEAQ. V was shortened by 2 bases and J by 9 bases, with 11 bases between the two germline ends. This CDR3 reads CASSLWQVGPQHF. The CDR3, as DNA: TGTGCCAGCAGCTTATGGCAGGTGGGGCCCCAGCATTTT.

Notes on this clone: One end of the junction varies from germline; a read error may be responsible. The rearrangement links TRBV19 to TRBJ1-6, with TRBD1 matching over 7 bases. Germline V gene sequence: CDR1 LNHDA, CDR2 SQIVND (reference sequence). The CDR3 totals 13 residues. Here the CDR3 DNA reads TGTGCCAGTTCTGGACAGGATAACTCACCCCTCCACTTT. Its translation is CASSGQDNSPLHF.

This chain joins TRBV3-1 (or the pseudogene TRBV3-2) and TRBJ1-2; 7 bases are shared with TRBD1. V lost 6 bases and J lost 2; bases outside the gene matches: 6. The CDR3 loop spans 14 amino acids. CDR1 and CDR2 (germline): LGHDT, YNNKEL (reference sequence). The CDR3 protein is CASSRTGPNYGYTF. CDR3 nucleotide sequence: TGTGCCAGCAGTAGGACAGGACCCAACTATGGCTACACCTTC.

The rearrangement uses TRBV2 and TRBJ1-2; 7 bases match TRBD1. Germline V gene lookup returns CDR1 SNHLY and CDR2 FYNNEI. The CDR3 is made up of 14 amino acids. The V and J ends lost 6 bases and 3 bases, in that order; junction bases with no gene match: 7. The CDR3 DNA is TGTGCCAGCAGCGCCCTCACAGGGGACTATGGCTACACCTTC. This codes for CASSALTGDYGYTF.